The 29 T cell receptor beta chains reported below all come from one sample, sequenced in a study of early stage breast cancer tumors. Only in-frame clones appear in the TCRdb table, and some are missing; sequencing was by immunoSEQ multiplex PCR. This sample carries tens of thousands of clones, 80% to 95% of them seen once, and the ten largest clones take less than 5%. Sequenced material: blood. The receptors shown here come from a person aged 65 to 79 with breast cancer.

This chain connects TRBV7-9 to TRBJ2-4; D unresolved. Germline loops: CDR1 SEHNR, CDR2 FQNEAQ (reference sequence). The CDR3 loop spans 15 amino acids. Trimming left V 5 bases short and J 2 bases short, with 13 bases between. CDR3 DNA sequence: TGTGCCAGCAGCCCCCGGTTGGGCACCAAAAACATTCAGTACTTC. It specifies CASSPRLGTKNIQYF.

CDR3 bases: TGTGCCAGCAGCCAAGAAGGGCAGGGGGGCACTGAAGCTTTCTTT. Amino acids: CASSQEGQGGTEAFF. J is TRBJ1-1 and V is TRBV4-2, with 7 bases identical to TRBD1. Germline-derived CDR1 and CDR2 are LGHNA and YNFKEQ. The CDR3 covers 15 residues. The V and J ends lost 0 bases and 4 bases, in that order; junction bases with no gene match: 5.

The sample holds one count of this clone. V and J are TRBV29-1 and TRBJ2-7; TRBD2 matches at 11 bases. Trimming at V came to 4 bases and at J to 4 bases, leaving 3 bases not matched to a gene. Germline lookup yields CDR1 SQVTM and CDR2 ANQGSEA. This CDR3 comprises 13 residues. The CDR3 bases are TGCAGCGTTGCGGGACTAGCGGCATACGAGCAGTACTTC. Protein: CSVAGLAAYEQYF.

This clone occurred a few times. V is TRBV4-3 and J is TRBJ1-6; 10 nucleotides align to TRBD1. Germline V gene lookup returns CDR1 LGHNA and CDR2 YSLEER. V lost 0 bases and J lost 10; bases outside the gene matches: 3. CDR3 length equals 15 residues. CDR3 in amino acids: CASSQDDRGLSPLHF. The CDR3 DNA reads TGCGCCAGCAGCCAAGATGACAGGGGGCTATCACCCCTCCACTTT.

The rearrangement links TRBV27 to TRBJ2-7; TRBD1 might be the D (5 bases). The germline V and J ends were trimmed by 6 bases and 0 bases, with 15 bases remaining between them. The CDR3 is 15 amino acids. Germline-derived CDR1 and CDR2 are MNHEY and SMNVEV (reference sequence). CDR3 nucleotides: TGTGCCAGCAGATCTTTACAGGTCCCCTCCTACGAGCAGTACTTC. It is translated as CASRSLQVPSYEQYF.

The chain has TRBV11-3 and TRBJ2-5; no reliable D call. The CDR3 has 12 amino acids. Trimming removed 0 bases from V and 6 bases from J, with 5 bases in between. Germline V gene sequence: CDR1 SGHNT, CDR2 YENEEA. The CDR3 loop is CASSLDEKTQYF. The CDR3 bases are TGTGCCAGCAGCTTAGATGAGAAGACCCAGTACTTC.

The chain has TRBV7-2 and TRBJ1-2; the D gene is possibly TRBD1 (6 bases). The V end was cut by 2 bases, the J end by 6 bases, with 16 bases between. CDR1 and CDR2 from the germline V gene are SGHTA and FQGNSA. This CDR3 spans 15 amino acids. Here the CDR3 DNA reads TGTGCCAGCAGCTTACAACAGGGCAGGGCGGATGGCTACACCTTC. Its protein product is CASSLQQGRADGYTF.

This rearrangement joins TRBV7-2 to TRBJ2-7; 10 nucleotides line up with TRBD2. Germline V lookup: CDR1 SGHTA, CDR2 FQGNSA. This CDR3 contains 14 residues. V lost 5 bases, J lost 3 bases, and 4 bases stayed unmatched. CDR3 in amino acids: CASSKTSGNYEQYF. The CDR3 nucleotides read TGTGCCAGCAGCAAAACTAGCGGGAACTACGAGCAGTACTTC.

The chain couples TRBV5-4 to TRBJ1-2; 7 nucleotides align to TRBD1. Trimming cost V 0 bases and J 8 bases; bases outside gene matches: 7. The germline V gene has CDR1 SGHNT and CDR2 YYREEE (reference sequence). The CDR3 has 14 residues. The CDR3: CASSLVGQSQGYTF. DNA of the CDR3: TGTGCCAGCAGCTTGGTGGGACAGTCTCAGGGCTACACCTTC.

The genes are TRBV28 and TRBJ1-5; D not certain. V lost 7 bases and J lost 5, with 9 bases in between. Per the germline V gene, CDR1 is MDHEN and CDR2 is SYDVKM. This CDR3 comprises 12 residues. CDR3 nucleotides: TGTGCCAGCACCGACACTTATCAGCCCCAGCATTTT. It yields the protein CASTDTYQPQHF. Together with reference TRBV28 and TRBJ1-5, the CDR3 gives the full variable domain: DVKVTQSSRYLVKRTGEKVFLECVQDMDHENMFWYRQDPGLGLRLIYFSYDVKMKEKGDIPEGYSVSREKKERFSLILESASTNQTSMYLCASTDTYQPQHFGDGTRLSIL.

The chain has TRBV7-3 and TRBJ2-3, with 8 nucleotides matching TRBD1. The CDR3 totals 14 residues. The germline V gene has CDR1 SGHTA and CDR2 FQGTGA. V gave up 5 bases and J gave up 5 bases; unmatched junction bases: 6. The CDR3 here is CASSPGQGGDTQYF. The CDR3 nucleotides are TGTGCCAGCAGCCCCGGACAGGGAGGAGATACGCAGTATTTT.

The V and J genes are TRBV23-1 and TRBJ2-7, with 7 bases aligning to TRBD1. TRBV23-1 is an ORF, and what it does is uncertain. CDR3 length equals 18 residues. With 4 bases clipped from V and 3 bases from J, the junction kept 18 bases outside the gene matches. The CDR3 loop reads CASSRNPGDRVRYYEQYF. CDR3 sequence (DNA): TGCGCCAGCAGTCGCAATCCCGGCGACAGGGTACGGTACTACGAGCAGTACTTC.

The genes are TRBV28 and TRBJ2-7; 8 bases are shared with TRBD2. Germline V gives CDR1 MDHEN, CDR2 SYDVKM. CDR3 length: 15 residues. Trimming at V came to 2 bases and at J to 3 bases, leaving 6 bases not matched to a gene. CDR3 loop: CASSLAREDLYEQYF. The CDR3 DNA follows: TGTGCCAGCAGTTTAGCGCGGGAGGATCTCTACGAGCAGTACTTC. The full variable domain, rest sourced from reference TRBV28 and TRBJ2-7, is DVKVTQSSRYLVKRTGEKVFLECVQDMDHENMFWYRQDPGLGLRLIYFSYDVKMKEKGDIPEGYSVSREKKERFSLILESASTNQTSMYLCASSLAREDLYEQYFGPGTRLTVT.

The rearrangement links TRBV23-1 to TRBJ1-5, with 7 bases that match TRBD1. TRBV23-1 is labeled an ORF, and its function is uncertain. The CDR3 consists of 19 residues. The V and J ends lost 0 bases and 0 bases, in that order; junction bases with no gene match: 11. Here the CDR3 DNA reads TGCGCCAGCAGTCAATCGTACAGGGGCCCTAGTTATAGCAATCAGCCCCAGCATTTT. Encoded protein: CASSQSYRGPSYSNQPQHF.

This clone has only one observation. The J gene is TRBJ2-7, the V gene TRBV2; 8 positions match TRBD2. The CDR3 has 14 amino acids. V dropped 4 bases and J dropped 6; count of bases not matched to a gene: 8. CDR1 and CDR2 (germline): SNHLY, FYNNEI. The CDR3 DNA follows: TGTGCCAGCAGTGTCCGGCTAGCGGGTTCCGAGCAGTACTTC. This translates into CASSVRLAGSEQYF.

J is TRBJ2-5 and V is TRBV25-1, with 16 bases fitting TRBD2. The CDR3 runs 18 residues. Germline CDR1 and CDR2: MGHDK and SYGVNS. Trimming at V came to 6 bases and at J to 0 bases, leaving 7 bases not matched to a gene. For the CDR3, the DNA is TGTGCCAGCAGCGACTCGGGACTAGCGGGAGGGTACCAAGAGACCCAGTACTTC. This translates into CASSDSGLAGGYQETQYF. Using reference TRBV25-1 and TRBJ2-5 for the parts outside the CDR3, the full variable domain is EADIYQTPRYLVIGTGKKITLECSQTMGHDKMYWYQQDPGMELHLIHYSYGVNSTEKGDLSSESTVSRIRTEHFPLTLESARPSHTSQYLCASSDSGLAGGYQETQYFGPGTRLLVL.

V gene TRBV6-5 combines with J gene TRBJ2-7, with a tentative D call TRBD1 (6 bases). CDR3 length: 13 residues. Germline CDR1 MNHEY, CDR2 SVGAGI. Trimming removed 6 bases at V and 1 base at J, with 10 bases between. CDR3 in amino acids: CASRRTGSYEQYF. The CDR3, as DNA: TGTGCCAGCAGAAGAACAGGGTCCTACGAGCAGTACTTC.

The chain combines TRBV2 with TRBJ2-1; 8 nucleotides agree with TRBD2. The V segment lost 10 bases and the J segment 2 bases; nucleotides outside the gene matches: 7. The CDR3 loop spans 14 amino acids. Looked up from germline, CDR1 is SNHLY and CDR2 is FYNNEI. Written as DNA, the CDR3 is TGTGCCATCCAGCGGGAGAAGGCCTACAATGAGCAGTTCTTC. It codes for CAIQREKAYNEQFF.

The CDR3 region has the DNA TGTGCCACCAGCAGAGACAGGGGGCTTAGCACAGATACGCAGTATTTT. Protein product: CATSRDRGLSTDTQYF. The rearrangement joins TRBV15 to TRBJ2-3, with 8 bases matching TRBD1. Germline V lookup: CDR1 LNHNV, CDR2 YYDKDF (reference sequence). This CDR3 is 16 amino acids long. V gave up 0 bases and J gave up 0 bases; unmatched junction bases: 2.

In DNA, the CDR3 is TGTGCCAGCAGCCTCGGACAGGGACATTTTGGCTACACCTTC. This translates into CASSLGQGHFGYTF. The chain uses TRBV5-4 and TRBJ1-2; 8 nucleotides line up with TRBD1. Germline V gene lookup returns CDR1 SGHNT and CDR2 YYREEE (reference sequence). The CDR3 spans 14 residues. V shed 4 bases and J 7 bases; nucleotides not matched to a gene: 9.

The V call is TRBV11-3, the J call TRBJ2-1; 13 nucleotides line up with TRBD2. V shed 5 bases, J shed 4 bases, and the junction held 8 bases outside the gene matches. The length of the CDR3 is 17 residues. Per germline, CDR1 SGHNT and CDR2 YENEEA. CDR3: CASSGPGLAGRYNEQFF. Written as DNA, the CDR3 is TGTGCCAGCAGCGGACCGGGACTAGCGGGAAGATACAATGAGCAGTTCTTC.

This clone was seen once. This rearrangement joins TRBV4-1 to TRBJ1-3; D is unclear. The CDR3 is 12 residues long. V lost 1 base and J lost 4, with 2 bases in between. Germline CDR1 and CDR2: MGHRA and YSYEKL. This CDR3 is CASSQVGNTIYF. The CDR3 DNA reads as TGCGCCAGCAGCCAAGTAGGAAACACCATATATTTT.

This clone was seen a few times. The V gene is TRBV10-3, the J gene TRBJ1-1; no reliable D call. This CDR3 comprises 14 residues. Trimming cost V 6 bases and J 1 base, with 12 bases left between them. Germline values: CDR1 ENHRY, CDR2 SYGVKD. CDR3 region: CAIRRWEGNTEAFF. CDR3 coding DNA: TGTGCCATCAGACGCTGGGAGGGGAACACTGAAGCTTTCTTT.

The rearrangement links TRBV18 to TRBJ2-3, with D possibly TRBD1 on 6 matching bases. The CDR3 has 16 amino acids. Germline CDR1 and CDR2: KGHSH and LQKENI. Trimming pared 4 bases from V and 4 bases from J, leaving 18 bases between. CDR3 amino acids: CASSQNRDKRADTQYF. CDR3 nucleotide sequence: TGTGCCAGCTCACAGAACAGGGACAAGAGGGCAGATACGCAGTATTTT.

This clone has only a few counts. The V and J genes are TRBV2 and TRBJ2-7; D uncertain. Germline values: CDR1 SNHLY, CDR2 FYNNEI. Trimming left V 6 bases short and J 0 bases short, with 6 bases between. This CDR3 is 12 amino acids long. CDR3 amino acids: CASRSSSYEQYF. CDR3 DNA sequence: TGTGCCAGCAGATCGAGCTCCTACGAGCAGTACTTC.

This chain connects TRBV29-1 to TRBJ1-1, with 8 bases lining up with TRBD1. V lost 2 bases to trimming and J lost 5 bases; unmatched junction nucleotides: 4. This CDR3 has 13 residues. Germline assignment: CDR1 SQVTM and CDR2 ANQGSEA. The CDR3 reads CSVEQGARTEAFF. The CDR3 DNA is TGCAGCGTTGAACAGGGGGCGAGGACTGAAGCTTTCTTT.

This chain links TRBV6-4 with TRBJ1-1; D not certain. This CDR3 spans 14 amino acids. Per the germline V gene, CDR1 is MRHNA and CDR2 is SNTAGT. Trimming took 6 bases from V and 8 from J, leaving 19 bases between them. As DNA, the CDR3 is TGTGCCAGCAGCGCCACTCCAGGTTCCTTCGAAGCTTTCTTT. Protein: CASSATPGSFEAFF.

V is TRBV14 and J is TRBJ2-1; D may be TRBD1 (6 bases). This CDR3 is 15 amino acids long. V lost 3 bases, J lost 9 bases, and 18 bases lay in between. Germline loops: CDR1 SGHDN, CDR2 FVKESK. In DNA form, the CDR3 reads TGTGCCAGCAGCCACCCCGTTGGGGGCCGGGGTGAGCAGTTCTTC. Translation gives CASSHPVGGRGEQFF.

The chain joins TRBV9 to TRBJ1-5; D remains unclear. The V gene lost 4 bases and the J gene lost 3 bases, with 5 bases spanning the gap. Germline CDR1 reads SGDLS; CDR2 reads YYNGEE. The CDR3 runs 12 residues. The CDR3 region has the DNA TGTGCCAGCAGCAACACCAATCAGCCCCAGCATTTT. Translation: CASSNTNQPQHF.